What follows is one TCR beta chain and its context. This CDR3 spans 14 amino acids. In germline, CDR1 is SGHTA, CDR2 FQGNSA. V gave up 7 bases and J gave up 5 bases, with 15 bases separating them. The entry originates in a study of PD-L1 blockade in urothelial cancer. As for the study in general: Atezolizumab (1,200 mg intravenously every 3 weeks) began at some point between 2014 and 2015 for patients. Analysis of the blood was performed 3 weeks (second dose) and 6 weeks after treatment start. T cells numbered a median of about 150,000 in the blood samples. Males with urothelial cancer arising in the bladder constituted about 85% of the roughly 29 patients.

TCRdb keeps only in-frame clones here, not all; method: immunoSEQ multiplex PCR. The table lists approximately 46,000 clones, 87% of them singletons. The TCR sequence derives from a man in his sixties with urothelial cancer. The genes are TRBV7-2 and TRBJ2-1, with D tentatively TRBD2 (7 bases). Sequenced material: PBMCs, taken around atezolizumab (anti-PD-L1) treatment. The CDR3: CASISGGSNNEQFF. The CDR3 DNA reads TGTGCCAGCATATCGGGGGGCTCTAACAATGAGCAGTTCTTC.